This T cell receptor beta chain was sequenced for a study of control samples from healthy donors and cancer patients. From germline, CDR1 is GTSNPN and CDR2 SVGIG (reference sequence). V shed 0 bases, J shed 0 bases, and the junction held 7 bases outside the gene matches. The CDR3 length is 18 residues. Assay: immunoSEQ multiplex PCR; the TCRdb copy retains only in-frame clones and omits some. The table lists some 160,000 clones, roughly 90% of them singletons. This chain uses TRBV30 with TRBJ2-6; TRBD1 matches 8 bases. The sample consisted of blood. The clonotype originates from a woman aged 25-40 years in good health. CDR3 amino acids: CAWSVEATGDSGANVLTF. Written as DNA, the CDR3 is TGTGCCTGGAGTGTCGAGGCGACAGGGGACTCTGGGGCCAACGTCCTGACTTTC.